Listed below are T cell receptor beta chains from one sample, sequenced in a study of cytotoxic CD8 clonotypes in ibrutinib-treated CLL. Repertoires were generated with immunoSEQ multiplex PCR, while TCRdb's copy carries only in-frame clones and drops some. The profile shows approximately 300,000 clones, 80% of them singletons. This sample comprised PBMCs, obtained before ibrutinib treatment. The receptors shown here come from a human donor with chronic lymphocytic leukemia. The CDR3 runs from the conserved cysteine through the conserved F or W. D genes are given only for firm matches. The listing skips clone size in some rows; elsewhere it reads once, few, many or a size class.

CDR3nt: TGTGCCAGCACTCTCAGCCCCAACTATGGCTACACCTTC
CDR3aa: CASTLSPNYGYTF
abundance: NA
v_gene: TRBV6-1
j_gene: TRBJ1-2
d_gene: NA

CDR3nt: TGTGCCAGCAGTAGACTAGCGGGAGGACAAATGGGGCAGTACTTC
CDR3aa: CASSRLAGGQMGQYF
abundance: once
v_gene: TRBV11-2
j_gene: TRBJ2-7
d_gene: TRBD2

CDR3nt: TGTGCCAGCACCGTGACAGGGGGCGTCACTGAAGCTTTCTTT
CDR3aa: CASTVTGGVTEAFF
abundance: NA
v_gene: TRBV7-2
j_gene: TRBJ1-1
d_gene: TRBD1

CDR3nt: TGTGCCAGCAGCTCGATGCGGGGCTCCTACAATGAGCAGTTCTTC
CDR3aa: CASSSMRGSYNEQFF
abundance: NA
v_gene: TRBV7-2
j_gene: TRBJ2-1
d_gene: NA

CDR3nt: TGTGCCAGCACGCTGTTACTGAACACCGGGGAGCTGTTTTTT
CDR3aa: CASTLLLNTGELFF
abundance: few
v_gene: TRBV28
j_gene: TRBJ2-2
d_gene: NA

CDR3nt: TGTGCCAGCAGCTTAGAGGCTGGGGAGGCGACAAACTACGAGCAGTACTTC
CDR3aa: CASSLEAGEATNYEQYF
abundance: NA
v_gene: TRBV7-9
j_gene: TRBJ2-7
d_gene: NA

CDR3nt: TGTGCCAGCAGTCGGACGCGGGAAAAACTGTTTTTT
CDR3aa: CASSRTREKLFF
abundance: once
v_gene: TRBV6-5
j_gene: TRBJ1-4
d_gene: NA

CDR3nt: TGTGCCAGCAGTTATGCTGGGGCGGGAGATCAGCCCCAGCATTTT
CDR3aa: CASSYAGAGDQPQHF
abundance: NA
v_gene: TRBV28
j_gene: TRBJ1-5
d_gene: NA

CDR3nt: TGCGCCAGCAGCCAAGTGGGACAGGGGGCTGGCTACACCTTC
CDR3aa: CASSQVGQGAGYTF
abundance: few
v_gene: TRBV4-1
j_gene: TRBJ1-2
d_gene: TRBD1

CDR3nt: TGCAGTGCTAGACCGGGCCCGCAGTACTTC
CDR3aa: CSARPGPQYF
abundance: NA
v_gene: TRBV20-1
j_gene: TRBJ2-7
d_gene: NA

CDR3nt: TGTGCCAGCAGTCGCGACCGGGAGATTCAGTTCTTC
CDR3aa: CASSRDREIQFF
abundance: NA
v_gene: TRBV6-5
j_gene: TRBJ2-1
d_gene: NA

CDR3nt: TGTGCCAGTAAGGCTCAAGCGGGGGAGAACACCGGGGAGCTGTTTTTT
CDR3aa: CASKAQAGENTGELFF
abundance: NA
v_gene: TRBV19
j_gene: TRBJ2-2
d_gene: TRBD2

CDR3nt: TGTGCCAGCAGCCGCTATTATACAGGGGTCAAAAATCAGCCCCAGCATTTT
CDR3aa: CASSRYYTGVKNQPQHF
abundance: NA
v_gene: TRBV28
j_gene: TRBJ1-5
d_gene: TRBD1

CDR3nt: TGTGCCAGCAGCAAAGCTTTAGACAGACCGACTAACTATGGCTACACCTTC
CDR3aa: CASSKALDRPTNYGYTF
abundance: once
v_gene: TRBV21-1
j_gene: TRBJ1-2
d_gene: NA

CDR3nt: TGTGCCAGCAGCTTGGCCGGGCCTCTTAGGGATGAGCAGTTCTTC
CDR3aa: CASSLAGPLRDEQFF
abundance: NA
v_gene: TRBV5-6
j_gene: TRBJ2-1
d_gene: NA

CDR3nt: TGTGCCAGCAGTTTAATCAGAGGGAGGGTGGGCACTGAAGCTTTCTTT
CDR3aa: CASSLIRGRVGTEAFF
abundance: NA
v_gene: TRBV27
j_gene: TRBJ1-1
d_gene: NA

CDR3nt: TGTGCCAGCAGCTTGGGATCGAACACCGGGGAGCTGTTTTTT
CDR3aa: CASSLGSNTGELFF
abundance: NA
v_gene: TRBV5-4
j_gene: TRBJ2-2
d_gene: NA

CDR3nt: TGTGCCAGCTGCCGAGACATTAACTATGGCTACACCTTC
CDR3aa: CASCRDINYGYTF
abundance: NA
v_gene: TRBV2
j_gene: TRBJ1-2
d_gene: NA

CDR3nt: TGTGCCAGCAGCAAACTCGGGACAGGGGGCCTGAAGACCCAGTACTTC
CDR3aa: CASSKLGTGGLKTQYF
abundance: NA
v_gene: TRBV7-6
j_gene: TRBJ2-5
d_gene: TRBD1

CDR3nt: TGTGCCACCAGCAGAGGGGGCGGGACGACCTACGAGCAGTACTTC
CDR3aa: CATSRGGGTTYEQYF
abundance: NA
v_gene: TRBV15
j_gene: TRBJ2-7
d_gene: NA

CDR3nt: TGTGCCACCAGCAGACCGGAGTTAAGGGAGCTGTTTTTT
CDR3aa: CATSRPELRELFF
abundance: NA
v_gene: TRBV15
j_gene: TRBJ2-2
d_gene: NA